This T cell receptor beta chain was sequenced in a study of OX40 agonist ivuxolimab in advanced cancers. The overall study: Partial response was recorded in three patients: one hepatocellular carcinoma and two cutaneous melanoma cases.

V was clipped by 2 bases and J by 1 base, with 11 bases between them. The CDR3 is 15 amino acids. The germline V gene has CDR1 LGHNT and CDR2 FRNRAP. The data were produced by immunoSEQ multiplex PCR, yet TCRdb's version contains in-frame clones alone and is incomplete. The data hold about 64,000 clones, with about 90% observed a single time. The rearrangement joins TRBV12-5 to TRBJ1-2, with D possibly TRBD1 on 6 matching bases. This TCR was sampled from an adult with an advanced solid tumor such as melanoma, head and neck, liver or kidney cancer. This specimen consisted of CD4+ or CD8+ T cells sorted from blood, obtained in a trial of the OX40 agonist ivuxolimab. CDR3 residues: CASGLRRGLNYGYTF. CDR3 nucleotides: TGTGCTAGTGGTTTGAGGCGGGGGCTTAACTATGGCTACACCTTC.